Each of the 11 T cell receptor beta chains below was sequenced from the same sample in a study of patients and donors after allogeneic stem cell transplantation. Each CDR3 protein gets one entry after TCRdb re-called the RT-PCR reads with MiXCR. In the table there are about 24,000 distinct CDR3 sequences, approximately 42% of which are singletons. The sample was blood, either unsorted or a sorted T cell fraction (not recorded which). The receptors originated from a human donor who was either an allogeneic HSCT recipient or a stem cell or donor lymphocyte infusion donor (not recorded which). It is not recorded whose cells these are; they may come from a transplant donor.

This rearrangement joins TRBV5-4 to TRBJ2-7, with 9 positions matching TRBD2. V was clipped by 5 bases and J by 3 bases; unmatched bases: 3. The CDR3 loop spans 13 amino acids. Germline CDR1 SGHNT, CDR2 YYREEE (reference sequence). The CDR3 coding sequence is TGTGCCAGCAGGGGGACTAGCAGCTACGAGCAGTACTTC. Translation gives CASRGTSSYEQYF.

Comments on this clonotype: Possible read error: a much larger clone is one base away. CDR3 nucleotide sequence: TGTGCCAGCAGCCCCTCCTACGGGACAGGCCCCTACGAGCAGTACTTC. It yields the protein CASSPSYGTGPYEQYF. The gene calls are TRBV7-9 and TRBJ2-7, with 8 bases aligning to TRBD1. This CDR3 comprises 16 residues. J was trimmed by 2 bases and V by 5 bases; bases with no gene match: 11. The germline V gene encodes CDR1 SEHNR and CDR2 FQNEAQ (reference sequence).

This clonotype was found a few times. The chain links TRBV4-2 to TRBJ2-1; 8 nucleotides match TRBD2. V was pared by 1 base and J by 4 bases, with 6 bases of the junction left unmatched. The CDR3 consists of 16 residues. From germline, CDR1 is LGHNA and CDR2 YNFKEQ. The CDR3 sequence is CASSQVERGRYNEQFF. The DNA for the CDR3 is TGTGCCAGCAGCCAAGTAGAGCGGGGGAGGTACAATGAGCAGTTCTTC.

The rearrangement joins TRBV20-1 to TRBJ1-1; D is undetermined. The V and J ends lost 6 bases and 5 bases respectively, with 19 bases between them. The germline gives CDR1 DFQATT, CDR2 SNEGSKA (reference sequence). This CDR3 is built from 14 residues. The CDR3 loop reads CSANFWPLNTEAFF. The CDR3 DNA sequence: TGCAGTGCCAACTTTTGGCCCCTCAATACTGAAGCTTTCTTT.

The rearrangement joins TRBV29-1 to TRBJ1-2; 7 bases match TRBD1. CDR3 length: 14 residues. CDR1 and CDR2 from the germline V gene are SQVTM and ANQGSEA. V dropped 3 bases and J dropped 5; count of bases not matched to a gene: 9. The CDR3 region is CSVEDRTQLYGYTF. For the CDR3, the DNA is TGCAGCGTTGAGGACAGGACCCAACTTTATGGCTACACCTTC.

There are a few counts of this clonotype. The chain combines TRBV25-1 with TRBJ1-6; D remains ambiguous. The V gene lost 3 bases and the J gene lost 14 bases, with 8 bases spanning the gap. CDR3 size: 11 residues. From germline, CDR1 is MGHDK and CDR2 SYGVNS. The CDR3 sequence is CASSDPGTLHF. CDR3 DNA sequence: TGTGCCAGCAGTGACCCGGGGACCCTCCACTTT.

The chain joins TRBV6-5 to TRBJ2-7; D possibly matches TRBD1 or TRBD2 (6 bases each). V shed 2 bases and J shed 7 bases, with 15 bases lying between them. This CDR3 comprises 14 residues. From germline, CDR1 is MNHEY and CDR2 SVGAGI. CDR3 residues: CASSYGWGAREQYF. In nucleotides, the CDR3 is TGTGCCAGCAGTTACGGATGGGGGGCGAGGGAGCAGTACTTC.

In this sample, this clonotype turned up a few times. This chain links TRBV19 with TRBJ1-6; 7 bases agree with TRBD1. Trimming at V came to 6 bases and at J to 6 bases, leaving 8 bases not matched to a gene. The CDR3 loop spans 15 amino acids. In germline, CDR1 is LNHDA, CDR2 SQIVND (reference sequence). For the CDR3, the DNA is TGTGCCAGTAGATTGGGAACAGGGGTTAATTCACCCCTCCACTTT. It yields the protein CASRLGTGVNSPLHF.

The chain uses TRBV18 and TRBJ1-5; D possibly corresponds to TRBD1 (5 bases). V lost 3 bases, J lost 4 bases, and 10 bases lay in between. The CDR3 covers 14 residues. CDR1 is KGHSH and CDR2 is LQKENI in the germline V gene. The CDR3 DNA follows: TGTGCCAGCTCACCCCGGGGCTTTAATCAGCCCCAGCATTTT. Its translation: CASSPRGFNQPQHF.

This CDR3 is CASSVQGTGELFF. The CDR3 nucleotides read TGTGCCAGCAGCGTACAGGGTACCGGGGAGCTGTTTTTT. The chain employs TRBV11-2 and TRBJ2-2; possible D gene TRBD1, 6 bases. Germline CDR1 reads SGHAT; CDR2 reads FQNNGV. This CDR3 has 13 amino acids. Trimming removed 5 bases at V and 5 bases at J, with 9 bases between.

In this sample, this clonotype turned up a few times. The CDR3 DNA reads TGTGCCAGCAGCCAACCGACAGGGTCATATAATTCACCCCTCCACTTT. Protein sequence: CASSQPTGSYNSPLHF. The chain is built from TRBV7-8 and TRBJ1-6, with TRBD1 identical over 7 bases. CDR1 SGHVS and CDR2 FQNEAQ come from the germline V gene. The V segment lost 5 bases and the J segment 4 bases; nucleotides outside the gene matches: 8. The CDR3 has 16 amino acids.